A selection of T cell receptor beta chains follows, all from one sample in a study of regulatory T cells in long-lasting Graves disease. One entry per CDR3 protein results from TCRdb running MiXCR on the multiplex PCR reads. The sample has approximately 290,000 distinct CDR3 sequences, 20% to 25% seen once. The material was peripheral blood mononuclear cells (PBMCs), obtained when the disease was refractory, from a patient treated with antithyroid drugs. The receptors were gathered from a female donor with Graves disease. The conserved cysteine and the conserved F or W are not part of the CDR3 here. Size is omitted from some rows. Given values are once, few, many or a class for expanded clones.

j_call clone_size v_call cdr3_aa
TRBJ1-2 many TRBV12-3/TRBV12-4 ASSFSKDRSYGYT
TRBJ2-7 . TRBV5-6 ASSFLQSSYEQY
TRBJ2-7 . TRBV14 ASSPLVSSGRSYEQY
TRBJ2-5 . TRBV11-2 ASSSTPETQY
TRBJ2-5 many TRBV27 ASSSAGTQETQY
TRBJ2-5 . TRBV19 ATSGSPVGQETQY
. few TRBV6-1 AGGLANEQF
TRBJ2-7 many TRBV2 ASIDHRTTGAYEQY
TRBJ1-1 . TRBV11-2 ASSRSGYTEAF
TRBJ1-2 many TRBV6-1 ASSVNRSPYGYT